The rows below give T cell receptor beta chains drawn from one sample of a study of shared clonotypes between healthy human individuals. Some clones are missing from TCRdb's copy, which holds only in-frame ones; the method was immunoSEQ multiplex PCR. The table has around 1.9 million clones, 93% seen once. Input material: naive CD8+ T cells from PBMCs. The receptors originated from a man aged 18 to 30 in good health. Some clones in this sample may be carry-over from other donors' samples. Both conserved end residues are part of each CDR3. D genes are given only for firm matches. Size tells how often a clone was seen (once, few, many) or the class of an expanded clone, and some rows leave it out.

size,J,D,V,DNA,CDR3
-,TRBJ1-1,-,TRBV7-9,TGTGCCAGCAGCGCAAAGGGGCAGGGGCTGAACACTGAAGCTTTCTTT,CASSAKGQGLNTEAFF
-,TRBJ2-3,-,TRBV27,TGTGCCAGCAGGTACGACTTAGTAGACATTGTTAGCACAGATACGCAGTATTTT,CASRYDLVDIVSTDTQYF
-,TRBJ1-2,-,TRBV7-9,TGTGCCAGCAGCTTCTCCGGCCGGGAAGCTAACTATGGCTACACCTTC,CASSFSGREANYGYTF
-,TRBJ2-1,TRBD2,TRBV6-1,TGTGCCAGCAGTGAAATCGGGACTAGCGCCAATGAGCAGTTCTTC,CASSEIGTSANEQFF
-,TRBJ2-1,TRBD2,TRBV5-4,TGTGCCAGCAGCTCCGGACTAGCCCTCTACAATGAGCAGTTCTTC,CASSSGLALYNEQFF
once,TRBJ2-7,-,TRBV15,TGTGCCACCAGCAGGGAGAGGGGAGGGGGCTACGAGCAGTACTTC,CATSRERGGGYEQYF
once,TRBJ1-4,-,TRBV9,TGTGCCAGCAGCAAAGTGACAGGCGGCAATGAAAAACTGTTTTTT,CASSKVTGGNEKLFF
-,TRBJ1-3,-,TRBV7-2,TGTGCCAGCAGCTTCACAGGGTCTGGAAACACCATATATTTT,CASSFTGSGNTIYF
-,TRBJ1-3,-,TRBV7-9,TGTGCCAGCAGCTTAGGCAGCTCTGGAAACACCATATATTTT,CASSLGSSGNTIYF
-,TRBJ1-1,-,TRBV9,TGTGCCAGCAGCCCCGGTCCCAGGTCAATGAACACTGAAGCTTTCTTT,CASSPGPRSMNTEAFF
-,TRBJ2-7,TRBD2,TRBV18,TGTGCCAGCTCACAATCTTACGCGACGGGACTAGCCTACGAGCAGTACTTC,CASSQSYATGLAYEQYF
-,TRBJ2-1,-,TRBV4-1,TGCGCCAGCAGCCAAGGACGGGGCAATGAGCAGTTCTTC,CASSQGRGNEQFF
-,TRBJ2-7,-,TRBV27,TGTGCCAGCAGTCCTAGGGGAGGTGGTTCCTACGAGCAGTACTTC,CASSPRGGGSYEQYF
-,TRBJ1-2,-,TRBV21-1,TGTGCCAGCAGCAAAAACCGGGTACTGGTAACTGGCTACACCTTC,CASSKNRVLVTGYTF
few,TRBJ2-2,TRBD2,TRBV29-1,TGCAGCGTTGAAGCGGGACTATTCACCGGGGAGCTGTTTTTT,CSVEAGLFTGELFF
-,TRBJ1-2,-,TRBV14,TGTGCCAGCAGCCAAGATCCCGGGGCAGGTTATGGCTACACCTTC,CASSQDPGAGYGYTF
-,TRBJ2-3,-,TRBV19,TGTGCCAGTAGTCCCCGGCCCACAGATACGCAGTATTTT,CASSPRPTDTQYF
-,TRBJ2-7,-,TRBV20-1,TGCAGTGCTACCGAATCCTACGAGCAGTACTTC,CSATESYEQYF
-,TRBJ1-5,-,TRBV19,TGTGCCAGTAGTCGAACAGGCAGTCTGCCCAATCAGCCCCAGCATTTT,CASSRTGSLPNQPQHF
-,TRBJ2-7,-,TRBV28,TGTGCCAGCAGTTTAAACCGAGGATACGAGCAGTACTTC,CASSLNRGYEQYF
-,TRBJ2-2,-,TRBV27,TGTGCCAGCAGTTTCAGTACCCTACGCCTTGGGGCCGGGGAGCTGTTTTTT,CASSFSTLRLGAGELFF
once,TRBJ2-3,-,TRBV6-5,TGTGCCAGCAGTCAATACCTTAGCGGAACAGATACGCAGTATTTT,CASSQYLSGTDTQYF
-,TRBJ1-1,-,TRBV5-1,TGCGCCAGCAGTGGTGGCACTGAAGCTTTCTTT,CASSGGTEAFF
-,TRBJ1-1,TRBD1,TRBV11-1,TGTGCCAGCAGCTCAACAGGGGACACTGAAGCTTTCTTT,CASSSTGDTEAFF
-,TRBJ2-1,-,TRBV4-3,TGCGCCAGCAGCCAAGATCTCGGGGACTCCGGGGATGAGCAGTTCTTC,CASSQDLGDSGDEQFF
-,TRBJ2-7,-,TRBV7-8,TGTGCCAGCAGCTCCGGTGGGGAGGCCTTACGGCAGTACTTC,CASSSGGEALRQYF
-,TRBJ2-5,TRBD2,TRBV11-3,TGTGCCAGCAGCCCCCACGGGAGGGGTGGGCAAGAGACCCAGTACTTC,CASSPHGRGGQETQYF
once,TRBJ2-1,-,TRBV9,TGTGCCAGCAACCAACCCTTAGGGTTCCACAATGAGCAGTTCTTC,CASNQPLGFHNEQFF
-,TRBJ2-7,TRBD1,TRBV7-3,TGTGCCAGCAGCTTAAATACAGGGGCCCCCATATACGAGCAGTACTTC,CASSLNTGAPIYEQYF
-,TRBJ2-3,TRBD1,TRBV4-3,TGCGCCAGCAGCTCCAAGTCCGGGACAGGGCTCGGTCCGGGCACAGATACGCAGTATTTT,CASSSKSGTGLGPGTDTQYF
once,TRBJ2-1,TRBD2,TRBV7-9,TGTGCCAGCAGCTTATCTGGGCTAGCGGGTGAGCAGTTCTTC,CASSLSGLAGEQFF
once,TRBJ2-1,-,TRBV4-3,TGCGCCAGCAGCCAAGATCTGAGGGGGGCCTACAATGAGCAGTTCTTC,CASSQDLRGAYNEQFF
-,TRBJ2-7,TRBD1,TRBV28,TGTGCCAGCACTCCATGGACAGGGATCAACGAGCAGTACTTC,CASTPWTGINEQYF
-,TRBJ2-7,TRBD1,TRBV5-1,TGCGCCAGCAGCAACCCCGGGACAGGAGCTTACGAGCAGTACTTC,CASSNPGTGAYEQYF
-,TRBJ2-7,-,TRBV6-5,TGTGCCAGCAGTTACGGGGGACACAGTCCCTACGAGCAGTACTTC,CASSYGGHSPYEQYF
few,TRBJ1-5,-,TRBV10-3,TGTGCCATCAGCCTTCAGGGGTTGAATCAGCCCCAGCATTTT,CAISLQGLNQPQHF
-,TRBJ1-2,TRBD1,TRBV9,TGTGCCAGCAGCGTGGGGCGGGACAGGCGGGGCTATGGCTACACCTTC,CASSVGRDRRGYGYTF
once,TRBJ2-2,-,TRBV6-5,TGTGCCAGCAGCGCCTACGGGACCGGGGAGCTGTTTTTT,CASSAYGTGELFF
once,TRBJ2-3,-,TRBV28,TGTGCCAGCAGTTTTTTGGACGCCGCGGCGGATACGCAGTATTTT,CASSFLDAAADTQYF
-,TRBJ2-7,-,TRBV5-6,TGTGCCAGCAGCTTGGGGACATCCCCCTACGAGCAGTACTTC,CASSLGTSPYEQYF
once,TRBJ1-1,-,TRBV6-5,TGTGCCAGCAGTTCGTTCGGGGCTGGGGAGGCTTTCTTT,CASSSFGAGEAFF
-,TRBJ2-1,TRBD2,TRBV28,TGTGCCAGCAGTTTTGGACTAGCGCCGGATGAGCAGTTCTTC,CASSFGLAPDEQFF
-,TRBJ2-1,-,TRBV6-5,TGTGCCAGCAAAAACCGGGGAGGTTTCAATGAGCAGTTCTTC,CASKNRGGFNEQFF
-,TRBJ1-4,-,TRBV6-5,TGTGCCAGCAGACTGAACCGGGGTGGGATTGAAAAACTGTTTTTT,CASRLNRGGIEKLFF
-,TRBJ2-6,-,TRBV27,TGTGCCAGCAGTTTTACAGGGCCTCTGGGGGCCAACGTCCTGACTTTC,CASSFTGPLGANVLTF
-,TRBJ2-1,TRBD2,TRBV7-9,TGTGCCAGCCGTACTAGCGGGAGGGCATTCTACAATGAGCAGTTCTTC,CASRTSGRAFYNEQFF